The 31 T cell receptor beta chains given below trace back to one sample, sequenced in a study of T cells in Graves' hyperthyroidism and ophthalmopathy (dated by TCRdb to 2018 to 2020). Libraries were made using multiplex PCR. TCRdb lists the instrument as Illumina HiSeq 2000. The TCR beta CDR3 regions were amplified from the RNA transcripts. The first round of RT-PCR for the TCR CDR3 was performed with the HTBI primer set and the Qiagen OneStep RT-PCR kit. TCRdb's own reprocessing of the public reads used fastp at Q25 and MiXCR and kept productive beta chains. Rows with a matching CDR3 protein are joined into one entry that keeps the most common DNA and genes. The sample table holds about 690,000 distinct CDR3 sequences, of which 17% were seen once. Less than 20% of the sample is held by the ten biggest clonotypes. The sequencing input was blood. These receptors were taken from a man aged 45-65 years with Graves' hyperthyroidism.

The table lists this clonotype with many counts. The CDR3 is CASSLSGQGPQETQYF. Written as DNA, the CDR3 is TGTGCCAGCAGTTTATCAGGACAGGGGCCCCAAGAGACCCAGTACTTC. The chain uses TRBV28 and TRBJ2-5; TRBD1 matches at 9 bases. Trimming cost V 1 base and J 1 base; bases outside gene matches: 4. Germline assignment: CDR1 MDHEN and CDR2 SYDVKM. CDR3 size: 16 residues.

The chain is built from TRBV7-9 and TRBJ1-4; D gene unclear. Germline values: CDR1 SEHNR, CDR2 FQNEAQ (reference sequence). V was trimmed by 1 base and J by 2 bases, leaving 8 bases between them. The length of the CDR3 is 15 residues. In DNA form, the CDR3 reads TGTGCCAGCAGCTTAGTCGGGTTTACTAATGAAAAACTGTTTTTT. It codes for CASSLVGFTNEKLFF.

The sample holds one count of this clonotype. The chain couples TRBV19 to TRBJ2-1; TRBD2 is a possible D gene (5 bases). Trimming removed 7 bases from V and 4 bases from J, with 17 bases in between. Germline V lookup: CDR1 LNHDA, CDR2 SQIVND (reference sequence). This CDR3 has 15 residues. CDR3 nucleotides: TGTGCCAGTACCGAGGTCGGGGAATTGTACAATGAGCAGTTCTTC. This encodes CASTEVGELYNEQFF.

This clonotype was seen more than once but under ten times. The chain has TRBV6-1 and TRBJ1-4, with TRBD1 matching 9 bases. J was trimmed by 12 bases and V by 4 bases; bases with no gene match: 12. The germline V gene encodes CDR1 MNHNS and CDR2 SASEGT. The CDR3 is made up of 15 amino acids. CDR3 amino acids: CASSVSQGAAEELFF. In DNA form, the CDR3 reads TGTGCCAGCAGTGTCTCACAGGGGGCCGCGGAGGAACTGTTTTTT.

This chain joins TRBV30 and TRBJ1-4, with D possibly matching TRBD1 (6 bases). This CDR3 is 15 amino acids long. Trimming stripped 0 bases from V and 3 bases from J, with 11 bases between. From germline, CDR1 is GTSNPN and CDR2 SVGIG (reference sequence). The CDR3 here is CAWSVRGHPNEKLFF. In DNA form, the CDR3 reads TGTGCCTGGAGTGTACGGGGACATCCTAATGAAAAACTGTTTTTT. The complete variable domain, with remaining parts taken from reference TRBV30 and TRBJ1-4, reads SQTIHQWPATLVQPVGSPLSLECTVEGTSNPNLYWYRQAAGRGLQLLFYSVGIGQISSEVPQNLSASRPQDRQFILSSKKLLLSDSGFYLCAWSVRGHPNEKLFFGSGTQLSVL.

This clonotype was detected ten times or more. J is TRBJ2-7 and V is TRBV19, with D possibly being TRBD2 (6 bases). Germline V gene sequence: CDR1 LNHDA, CDR2 SQIVND (reference sequence). Trimming took 8 bases from V and 0 from J, leaving 17 bases between them. This CDR3 has 15 amino acids. The CDR3 protein is CASATPGDPSYEQYF. CDR3 sequence (DNA): TGTGCCAGTGCTACGCCGGGGGACCCCTCCTACGAGCAGTACTTC.

This clonotype was seen a few times. The chain joins TRBV9 to TRBJ2-1; TRBD2 aligns across 8 bases. The V and J ends lost 0 bases and 3 bases, in that order; junction bases with no gene match: 2. Germline V gives CDR1 SGDLS, CDR2 YYNGEE. The CDR3 is made up of 15 amino acids. The CDR3 is CASSVAAGGYNEQFF. CDR3 bases: TGTGCCAGCAGCGTAGCCGCGGGGGGCTACAATGAGCAGTTCTTC. Full variable domain (remainder filled in from reference TRBV9 and TRBJ2-1): DSGVTQTPKHLITATGQRVTLRCSPRSGDLSVYWYQQSLDQGLQFLIQYYNGEERAKGNILERFSAQQFPDLHSELNLSSLELGDSALYFCASSVAAGGYNEQFFGPGTRLTVL.

This clonotype was detected many times. The chain carries TRBV30 and TRBJ1-1; no reliable D call. Trimming left V 5 bases short and J 0 bases short, with 4 bases between. CDR1 GTSNPN and CDR2 SVGIG come from the germline V gene (reference sequence). The CDR3 contains 11 residues. The CDR3 bases are TGTGCCTGGGACATGAACACTGAAGCTTTCTTT. It encodes CAWDMNTEAFF.

This clonotype was counted at least ten times. V is TRBV10-3 and J is TRBJ2-7; TRBD2 might be the D (6 bases). The CDR3 contains 16 residues. V was cut by 3 bases and J by 5 bases, with 20 bases left in between. Germline-derived CDR1 and CDR2 are ENHRY and SYGVKD. CDR3 coding DNA: TGTGCCATCAGTGATGGTGGGGGACTCACGTCCGACGAGCAGTACTTC. It encodes CAISDGGGLTSDEQYF.

This rearrangement joins TRBV13 to TRBJ2-7; D tentatively fits TRBD1 or TRBD2 (6 bases each). CDR3 length equals 18 residues. Germline V gives CDR1 PRHDT, CDR2 FYEKMQ (reference sequence). Between the trimmed V and J ends, which lost 8 bases and 4 bases, there was a span of 30 bases. The CDR3 nucleotides read TGTGCCAGCGCCATAAGGACCCCTACAGGGCGGGAAGCGTACGAGCAGTACTTC. Translated, it gives CASAIRTPTGREAYEQYF.

This clonotype came up many times. The chain combines TRBV10-3 with TRBJ2-7; no firm D call. Trimming removed 2 bases from V and 0 bases from J, with 5 bases in between. CDR1 is ENHRY, CDR2 SYGVKD, per germline. The CDR3 runs 13 residues. CDR3: CAISEASSYEQYF. The CDR3 DNA reads as TGTGCCATCAGTGAGGCCAGCTCCTACGAGCAGTACTTC.

This clonotype was seen at least ten times. The J gene is TRBJ1-1, the V gene TRBV12-3 or TRBV12-4; 10 nucleotides agree with TRBD1. The CDR3 runs to 15 residues. Trimming removed 5 bases from V and 4 bases from J; junction bases left unmatched: 7. Here the CDR3 DNA reads TGTGCCAGCAGTCCGAGACAGGGGGCGAGCACTGAAGCTTTCTTT. Its translation is CASSPRQGASTEAFF.

Remarks on this clonotype: One base away lies a much larger clone, so this may be a sequencing read error. The chain links TRBV10-3 to TRBJ1-1; no reliable D call. Germline CDR1 and CDR2: ENHRY and SYGVKD. CDR3 length: 14 residues. V lost 5 bases and J 4 bases, leaving 14 bases between the germline ends. The CDR3 loop reads CAISPRHPSTEAFF. CDR3 nucleotide sequence: TGTGCCATCAGTCCGAGACATCCCAGCACTGAAGCTTTCTTT.

The V and J genes are TRBV10-3 and TRBJ2-6; 8 bases are shared with TRBD1. Germline V gene data show CDR1 as ENHRY and CDR2 as SYGVKD. Losses at the gene ends were 11 bases for V and 4 bases for J; bases not matched to a gene: 7. The CDR3 spans 14 residues. As DNA, the CDR3 is TGTGCCTCAAAAACAGGGGGGGGGGCCAACGTCCTGACTTTC. It is translated as CASKTGGGANVLTF.

This clonotype was observed many times. The genes are TRBV5-1 and TRBJ1-1, with D possibly TRBD1 on 5 matching bases. The V and J ends lost 0 bases and 7 bases respectively, with 13 bases between them. Germline CDR1 and CDR2: SGHRS and YFSETQ. The CDR3 totals 14 residues. DNA for the CDR3: TGCGCCAGCAGCTTGGGGCAGGGATGGAATGAAGCTTTCTTT. As protein: CASSLGQGWNEAFF.

The V and J genes are TRBV27 and TRBJ2-7; TRBD2 agrees at 7 bases. Germline V gene data show CDR1 as MNHEY and CDR2 as SMNVEV (reference sequence). The CDR3 totals 15 residues. J was trimmed by 2 bases and V by 4 bases; bases with no gene match: 8. The CDR3 coding sequence is TGTGCCAGCAGTTCCCCCGGCGGGAGCACCTACGAGCAGTACTTC. Its protein is CASSSPGGSTYEQYF.

This clonotype was observed at least ten times. The V call is TRBV12-3 or TRBV12-4, the J call TRBJ2-6; TRBD1 is a possible D gene (6 bases). This CDR3 has 16 amino acids. Trimming took 3 bases from V and 0 from J, leaving 9 bases between them. The CDR3 sequence: CASSFGGTSGANVLTF. The CDR3 nucleotides are TGTGCCAGCAGTTTTGGGGGCACCTCTGGGGCCAACGTCCTGACTTTC.

The rearrangement uses TRBV5-1 and TRBJ2-1; D is uncertain. The CDR3 is 13 residues long. The germline V gene encodes CDR1 SGHRS and CDR2 YFSETQ. V was pared by 0 bases and J by 9 bases, with 10 bases between. The CDR3 protein is CASSLEPVGEQFF. The CDR3 nucleotides read TGCGCCAGCAGCTTGGAACCAGTGGGTGAGCAGTTCTTC.

This clonotype was observed at least ten times. The J gene is TRBJ1-3, the V gene TRBV2; D is possibly TRBD1 (6 bases). This CDR3 is built from 14 residues. CDR1 and CDR2 (germline): SNHLY, FYNNEI. The germline V and J ends were trimmed by 4 bases and 2 bases, with 9 bases remaining between them. As DNA, the CDR3 is TGTGCCAGCAGTGGGACAGCAGCTGGAAACACCATATATTTT. Its protein product is CASSGTAAGNTIYF.

The sample holds a few counts of this clonotype. The chain uses TRBV29-1 and TRBJ2-1; TRBD2 matches 9 bases. The germline gives CDR1 SQVTM, CDR2 ANQGSEA. This CDR3 contains 16 residues. The V and J ends lost 5 bases and 6 bases, in that order; junction bases with no gene match: 14. Here the CDR3 reads CSVSGGREYFGNEQFF. The DNA for the CDR3 is TGCAGCGTTTCTGGCGGGAGGGAGTATTTTGGCAATGAGCAGTTCTTC.

This clonotype has more than one count but fewer than ten. V is TRBV20-1 and J is TRBJ1-1, with D perhaps matching TRBD1 (6 bases). This CDR3 has 14 amino acids. The germline V gene encodes CDR1 DFQATT and CDR2 SNEGSKA (reference sequence). CDR3 protein: CRHQGGAFGTEAFF. DNA of the CDR3: TGCAGGCACCAAGGGGGGGCGTTCGGCACTGAAGCTTTCTTT.

In its sample, this clonotype was seen once. This chain uses TRBV5-1 with TRBJ2-7; 10 bases line up with TRBD1. Trimming took 4 bases from V and 3 from J; bases not matched to a gene: 7. Germline loops: CDR1 SGHRS, CDR2 YFSETQ. The CDR3 spans 15 residues. The CDR3 region has the DNA TGCGCCAGCAGCCCGAAGGACAGGGGGATCTACGAGCAGTACTTC. Translation gives CASSPKDRGIYEQYF.

Many counts were recorded for this clonotype. The chain uses TRBV2 and TRBJ2-1; the D is unclear. The germline V gene encodes CDR1 SNHLY and CDR2 FYNNEI. CDR3 length: 13 amino acids. Trimming removed 7 bases at V and 5 bases at J, with 12 bases between. The CDR3 loop reads CASIGPRNNEQFF. The CDR3 DNA reads as TGTGCCAGCATAGGGCCACGAAACAATGAGCAGTTCTTC.

This clonotype has just one count. This chain joins TRBV3-1 and TRBJ2-1, with 8 bases fitting TRBD2. The germline V gene encodes CDR1 LGHDT and CDR2 YNNKEL (reference sequence). CDR3 size: 14 residues. The ends lost 5 bases at V and 6 bases at J; junction bases unmatched: 6. The CDR3 sequence is CASSTSGRTNEQFF. The CDR3 nucleotides read TGTGCCAGCAGCACCAGCGGGAGAACCAATGAGCAGTTCTTC.

The chain joins TRBV20-1 to TRBJ1-1; D gene unclear. The V end lost 3 bases, the J end lost 1 base, and 15 bases lay between the germline ends. CDR3 length equals 15 residues. Germline V lookup: CDR1 DFQATT, CDR2 SNEGSKA (reference sequence). The CDR3 region has the DNA TGCAGTGCTAGCACACAACGACTGGGGAACACTGAAGCTTTCTTT. As protein: CSASTQRLGNTEAFF.

This clonotype was seen more than once but under ten times. CDR3 DNA: TGTGCCAGCAGAACCCAGGGGCCCACCTACGAGCAGTACTTC. Its protein is CASRTQGPTYEQYF. The V and J genes are TRBV28 and TRBJ2-7; TRBD1 is a possible D gene (6 bases). The length of the CDR3 is 14 residues. The V end lost 6 bases, the J end lost 2 bases, and 14 bases lay between the germline ends. Germline-derived CDR1 and CDR2 are MDHEN and SYDVKM.

The genes are TRBV27 and TRBJ2-2; D might be TRBD1 (6 bases). The CDR3 covers 17 residues. CDR1 MNHEY and CDR2 SMNVEV come from the germline V gene (reference sequence). Trimming stripped 5 bases from V and 2 bases from J, with 18 bases between. CDR3 coding DNA: TGTGCCAGCAGTCGTAGACCGCCGGGACAAAACACCGGGGAGCTGTTTTTT. Its protein product is CASSRRPPGQNTGELFF.

This clonotype has ten or more counts. The chain carries TRBV28 and TRBJ2-1, with D maybe TRBD1 (6 bases). The CDR3 is 14 amino acids. Looked up from germline, CDR1 is MDHEN and CDR2 is SYDVKM. Deletions cut 7 bases from V and 6 bases from J, with 16 bases between. The CDR3 sequence is CASTRELDSNEQFF. DNA of the CDR3: TGTGCCAGCACTAGGGAGTTGGACAGCAATGAGCAGTTCTTC.

There are many counts of this clonotype. This chain connects TRBV24-1 to TRBJ2-5; D unresolved. Germline-derived CDR1 and CDR2 are KGHDR and SFDVKD. The CDR3 has 13 residues. V was cut by 5 bases and J by 2 bases, with 8 bases left in between. CDR3 sequence: CATSGPTQETQYF. CDR3 nucleotides: TGTGCCACCAGTGGGCCTACTCAAGAGACCCAGTACTTC.

Of note for this clonotype: This may be a read error, as it is one base from a much larger clone. The chain employs TRBV7-8 and TRBJ1-6; D unresolved. The CDR3 totals 14 residues. Trimming stripped 2 bases from V and 7 bases from J, with 9 bases between. Germline CDR1 SGHVS, CDR2 FQNEAQ. The CDR3 DNA reads as TGTGCCAGCAGCTTACCGGTGGCGAATTCACCCCTCCACTTT. The encoded protein is CASSLPVANSPLHF. Looking up the rest from reference TRBV7-8 and TRBJ1-6 gives the full variable domain: GAGVSQSPRYKVAKRGQDVALRCDPISGHVSLFWYQQALGQGPEFLTYFQNEAQLDKSGLPSDRFFAERPEGSVSTLKIQRTQQEDSAVYLCASSLPVANSPLHFGNGTRLTVT.

This clonotype was seen many times. The chain has TRBV11-2 and TRBJ2-7; D could derive from TRBD1 or TRBD2 (6 bases each). Germline V gives CDR1 SGHAT, CDR2 FQNNGV. V was trimmed by 4 bases and J by 2 bases, leaving 15 bases between them. The CDR3 runs to 15 residues. CDR3 in DNA: TGTGCCAGCAGCTCGAGGGGGGAACTTACCTACGAGCAGTACTTC. Translated: CASSSRGELTYEQYF.